This entry lists 9 T cell receptor beta chains sequenced from one sample in a study of blood T cell repertoires in COVID-19. Data came from immunoSEQ multiplex PCR; TCRdb stores just in-frame clones and leaves some out. Here the sample spans tens of thousands of clones, more than 70% being singletons. The sample consisted of peripheral blood. The receptors originated from a man in his fifties or sixties with active COVID-19.

V gene TRBV9 combines with J gene TRBJ1-1; a weak D match, TRBD1 (6 bases). The germline gives CDR1 SGDLS, CDR2 YYNGEE. The CDR3 spans 15 residues. V was pared by 0 bases and J by 0 bases, with 9 bases between. The CDR3 protein is CASSVGGGVNTEAFF. Here the CDR3 DNA reads TGTGCCAGCAGCGTAGGAGGGGGAGTGAACACTGAAGCTTTCTTT. The entire variable domain, with the rest obtained from reference TRBV9 and TRBJ1-1, is as follows: DSGVTQTPKHLITATGQRVTLRCSPRSGDLSVYWYQQSLDQGLQFLIQYYNGEERAKGNILERFSAQQFPDLHSELNLSSLELGDSALYFCASSVGGGVNTEAFFGQGTRLTVV.

A single count supports this clone. The V gene is TRBV5-1, the J gene TRBJ2-5; D uncertain. Germline CDR1 SGHRS, CDR2 YFSETQ. The CDR3 has 13 residues. V was shortened by 6 bases and J by 2 bases, with 11 bases between the two germline ends. CDR3 loop: CASKFAVQETQYF. CDR3 DNA: TGCGCCAGCAAATTCGCGGTACAAGAGACCCAGTACTTC. Filled out from reference TRBV5-1 and TRBJ2-5, the complete variable domain reads KAGVTQTPRYLIKTRGQQVTLSCSPISGHRSVSWYQQTPGQGLQFLFEYFSETQRNKGNFPGRFSGRQFSNSRSEMNVSTLELGDSALYLCASKFAVQETQYFGPGTRLLVL.

This clone was counted between two and nine times. The rearrangement links TRBV2 to TRBJ1-3, with D tentatively TRBD1 (5 bases). Trimming took 4 bases from V and 4 from J, leaving 8 bases between them. CDR3 length: 13 amino acids. Per germline, CDR1 SNHLY and CDR2 FYNNEI. CDR3 protein: CASSAGIGNTIYF. CDR3 sequence (DNA): TGTGCCAGCAGTGCAGGGATAGGAAACACCATATATTTT.

This rearrangement joins TRBV4-1 to TRBJ2-7; perhaps TRBD2 as D (5 bases). Looked up from germline, CDR1 is MGHRA and CDR2 is YSYEKL. There are 15 residues in the CDR3. Trimming pared 3 bases from V and 5 bases from J, leaving 17 bases between. The DNA for the CDR3 is TGCGCCAGCAGCCAGAGGGAGTACTTTACAAACGAGCAGTACTTC. Its protein is CASSQREYFTNEQYF.

The rearrangement links TRBV5-6 to TRBJ1-1; 7 nucleotides line up with TRBD1. In germline, CDR1 is SGHDT, CDR2 YYEEEE. CDR3 length equals 14 residues. Trimming removed 3 bases from V and 4 bases from J; junction bases left unmatched: 6. The CDR3 sequence is CASSSRQGVTEAFF. The CDR3 nucleotides are TGTGCCAGCAGCTCTAGACAGGGTGTCACTGAAGCTTTCTTT.

This clone was counted only a few times. The rearrangement uses TRBV29-1 and TRBJ1-1, with 7 bases fitting TRBD1. The CDR3 covers 13 residues. Germline CDR1 is SQVTM and CDR2 is ANQGSEA. Unmatched junction bases numbered 3, after V lost 5 bases and J lost 0 bases. CDR3 bases: TGCAGCGTTCACAGGGGTGTGAACACTGAAGCTTTCTTT. The encoded protein is CSVHRGVNTEAFF.

The chain carries TRBV7-9 and TRBJ2-2; D unresolved. Germline CDR1 reads SEHNR; CDR2 reads FQNEAQ (reference sequence). This CDR3 region has 14 residues. The germline V and J ends were trimmed by 3 bases and 1 base, with 6 bases remaining between them. The DNA of the CDR3 is TGTGCCAGCAGCTTGACAAGGAACACCGGGGAGCTGTTTTTT. It translates to CASSLTRNTGELFF. Supplemented by reference TRBV7-9 and TRBJ2-2, the full variable domain reads DTGVSQNPRHKITKRGQNVTFRCDPISEHNRLYWYRQTLGQGPEFLTYFQNEAQLEKSRLLSDRFSAERPKGSFSTLEIQRTEQGDSAMYLCASSLTRNTGELFFGEGSRLTVL.

This clone was recorded only once. CDR3 DNA sequence: TGTGCCAGCAGCTCACTCCGGGAGAGGACAGATACGCAGTATTTT. This translates into CASSSLRERTDTQYF. V is TRBV5-4 and J is TRBJ2-3; weak D call: TRBD2 (6 bases). Trimming stripped 3 bases from V and 3 bases from J, with 14 bases between. This CDR3 is 15 amino acids long. Germline V lookup: CDR1 SGHNT, CDR2 YYREEE (reference sequence).

The chain carries TRBV7-9 and TRBJ1-2; D gene uncertain. V gave up 0 bases and J gave up 4 bases, with 12 bases separating them. The germline gives CDR1 SEHNR, CDR2 FQNEAQ (reference sequence). This CDR3 region has 15 residues. CDR3 residues: CASSLASRTLYGYTF. The CDR3 bases are TGTGCCAGCAGCTTAGCGTCCAGGACTCTCTATGGCTACACCTTC.